A single TCR beta chain is shown here with its context. No antigen is known for it. Germline CDR1 PRHDT, CDR2 FYEKMQ (reference sequence). The CDR3 is made up of 14 amino acids. The V end lost 0 bases, the J end lost 3 bases, and 6 bases lay between the germline ends. This sample stems from a study of T cell responses to AZD1222 COVID-19 vaccine. General study results and limits: Spike-specific TCR breadth and depth rose after two AZD1222 doses. After the peak T cell response, and only then, were repertoires sampled. Donors were mostly white British, more females; clonal diversity possibly underestimated. Reports say nearly half of spike-specific TCRs go after unmutated variant regions.

Measured with immunoSEQ multiplex PCR; TCRdb has only the in-frame clones, and not every one. The sample yields roughly 150,000 clones, about nine tenths seen once. Here the sequenced sample was peripheral blood, taken 28 days after the second AZD1222 dose. This TCR came from an adult who received the AZD1222 COVID-19 vaccine. This sequence joins TRBV13 and TRBJ1-5; unclear D gene. The CDR3 bases are TGTGCCAGCAGCTTAGGCCGAGTCAATCAGCCCCAGCATTTT. Its translation is CASSLGRVNQPQHF.